Listed here is a single T cell receptor (beta chain). Its antigen is not identified. The library targeted TCRbeta and was prepared with unique molecular identifiers. Each CDR3 protein gets one entry after TCRdb re-called the PCR reads with MiXCR. The table shows 150,000 to 200,000 distinct CDR3 sequences, with around 10% occurring only once. The record originates from a study of T-cell reconstitution after alpha-beta-depleted transplantation in children. Study-wide findings and caveats: Where alpha-beta T cells came from about two months after transplant was reportedly several hundred expanded graft clones. High day-60 TCRbeta diversity in some patients came from surviving recipient T cells and thymic progenitors.

Trimming took 7 bases from V and 0 from J, leaving 7 bases between them. This CDR3 has 13 amino acids. Sequencing was performed on PBMCs, taken before TCRalphabeta/CD19-depleted stem cell transplant. This chain connects TRBV12-3 or TRBV12-4 to TRBJ2-4; D remains unclear. The receptor's source is a boy younger than 10 with acute myeloid leukemia, due to receive a stem cell transplant. The CDR3 nucleotides read TGTGCCAGCACCTCAGTAGCCAAAAACATTCAGTACTTC. Translation: CASTSVAKNIQYF.